This T cell receptor (beta chain) was observed in a study of blood T cell repertoires in COVID-19. Study-level background: Samples came from the United States, Italy and Spain, spanning acute and convalescent COVID-19.

Profiling relied on immunoSEQ multiplex PCR, and the TCRdb table lists in-frame clones only, not all of them. This repertoire shows approximately 250,000 clones, under 90% found once; its top ten account for 8% to 9.5%. V lost 1 base to trimming and J lost 1 base, with 9 bases between them. CDR1 is SGHAT, CDR2 FQNNGV, per germline. The CDR3 consists of 15 residues. The chain combines TRBV11-2 with TRBJ2-3; unclear D gene. Sequenced input: peripheral blood. The TCR comes from a human donor in a cohort sampled during active COVID-19. CDR3 sequence reads: CASSLVAERTDTQYF. The CDR3 DNA reads TGTGCCAGCAGCTTAGTGGCGGAACGCACAGATACGCAGTATTTT.